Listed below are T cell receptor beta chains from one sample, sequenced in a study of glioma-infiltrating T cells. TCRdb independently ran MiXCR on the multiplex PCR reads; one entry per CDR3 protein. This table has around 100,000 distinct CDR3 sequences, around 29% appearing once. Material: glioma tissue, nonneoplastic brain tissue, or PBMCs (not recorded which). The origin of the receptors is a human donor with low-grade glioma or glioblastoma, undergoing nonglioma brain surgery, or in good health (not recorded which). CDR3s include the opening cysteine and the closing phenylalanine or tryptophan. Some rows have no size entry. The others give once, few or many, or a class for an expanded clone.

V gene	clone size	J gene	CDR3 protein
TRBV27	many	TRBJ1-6	CASSLYPPGDSPLHF
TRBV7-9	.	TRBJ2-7	CASSDGQVKYEQYF
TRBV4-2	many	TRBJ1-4	CASSQPGTGGPANEKLFF
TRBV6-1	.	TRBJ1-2	CASLPSGGANYGYTF
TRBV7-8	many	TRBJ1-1	CASSAGQGNTEAFF
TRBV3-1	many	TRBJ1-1	CAISRTGADTEAFF
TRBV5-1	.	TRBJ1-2	CASTPTATNYGYTF
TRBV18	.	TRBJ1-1	CASSPFLDTEAFF
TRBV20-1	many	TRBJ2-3	CSASSGDSADTQYF
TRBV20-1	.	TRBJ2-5	CSARAGILQETQYF
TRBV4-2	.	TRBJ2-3	CASSQGSSGAEYTQYF
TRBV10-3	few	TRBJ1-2	CAVGQGRANLNYGYTF
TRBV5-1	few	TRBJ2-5	CASSLDETQYF
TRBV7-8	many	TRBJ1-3	CASSSRRSGNTIYF
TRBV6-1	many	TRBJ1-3	CASSDAGPPSSGNTIYF
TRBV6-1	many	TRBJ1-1	CASRLQGLLDTEAFF
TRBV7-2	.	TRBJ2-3	CTSSLVGAQGADTQYF
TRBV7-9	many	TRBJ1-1	CASSSTGGTTEAFF
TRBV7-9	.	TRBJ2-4	CASSLGQGKKIQYF
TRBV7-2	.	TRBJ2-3	CAGSFQRGNTDTQYF
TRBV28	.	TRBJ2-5	CASWMGGLGETQYF
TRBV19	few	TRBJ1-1	CASSIVFSLNTEAFF
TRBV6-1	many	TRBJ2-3	CASSRLDTQYF
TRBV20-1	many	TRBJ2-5	CSAVGTSGGPGETQYF
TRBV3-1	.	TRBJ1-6	CASSQQGSSYNSPLHF
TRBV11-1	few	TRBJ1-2	CASSLYGGVGGYTF
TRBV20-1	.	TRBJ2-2	CSARVRKVANTGELFF
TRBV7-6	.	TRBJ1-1	CASSRRGGGTEAFF
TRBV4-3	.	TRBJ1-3	CASSQDWVGNTIYF
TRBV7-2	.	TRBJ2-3	CASSPPEVAGYHLDTQYF
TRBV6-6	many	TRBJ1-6	CASSYPRQGANSPLHF
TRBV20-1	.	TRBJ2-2	CSARVPGRESNNGELFF
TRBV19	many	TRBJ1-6	CANPALNSPLHF
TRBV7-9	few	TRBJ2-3	CASRSGSTDTQYF
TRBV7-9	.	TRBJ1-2	CASSSPDSLGNYGYTF
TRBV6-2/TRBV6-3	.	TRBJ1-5	CARGLAASNQPKHF
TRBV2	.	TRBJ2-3	CASSGQNGDTQYF
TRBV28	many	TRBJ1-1	CASSPPIHTEAFF
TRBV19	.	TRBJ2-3	CASSIWGSSDTQYF
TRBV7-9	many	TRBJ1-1	CASGKRGYTEAFF
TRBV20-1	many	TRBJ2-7	CSAPWGSSYEQYF
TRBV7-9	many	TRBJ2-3	CASSLVAGLSTDTQYF
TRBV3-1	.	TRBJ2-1	CASSQGTSGWDEQFF
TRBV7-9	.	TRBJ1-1	CASSDAGDSEAFF
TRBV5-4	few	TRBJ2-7	CASRVLGEGRSYEQYF
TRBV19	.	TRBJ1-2	CASSKRQSYGYTF
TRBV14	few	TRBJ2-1	CASSRGGAREQFF
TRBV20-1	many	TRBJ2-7	CSASVHEQYF
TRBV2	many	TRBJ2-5	CASGQGSLETQYF
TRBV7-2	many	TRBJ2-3	CASSLDGPSSDLKYF
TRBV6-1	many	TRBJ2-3	CASRQTVASTDTQYF
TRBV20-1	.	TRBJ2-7	CSADSQYNEQYF
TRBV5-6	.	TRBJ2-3	CASSTGRGTDTQYF
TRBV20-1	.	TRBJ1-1	CRPGVNTEALF